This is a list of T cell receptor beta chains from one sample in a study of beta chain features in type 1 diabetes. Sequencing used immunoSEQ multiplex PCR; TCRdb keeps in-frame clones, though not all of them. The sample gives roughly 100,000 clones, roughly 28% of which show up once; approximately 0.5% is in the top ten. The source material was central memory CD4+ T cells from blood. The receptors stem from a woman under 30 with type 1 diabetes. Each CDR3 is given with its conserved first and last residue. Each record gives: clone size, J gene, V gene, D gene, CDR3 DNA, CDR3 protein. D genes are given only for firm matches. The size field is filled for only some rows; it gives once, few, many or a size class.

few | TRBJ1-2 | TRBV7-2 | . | TGTGCCAGCGGCTCGACGATTACCCGGGTCCTAAACTATGGCTACACCTTC | CASGSTITRVLNYGYTF
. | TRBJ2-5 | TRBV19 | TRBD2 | TGTGCCAGTAGTACCTCTAGCGGGAGGACGGAGACCCAGTACTTC | CASSTSSGRTETQYF
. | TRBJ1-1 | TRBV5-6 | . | TGTGCCAGCAGCTTGGCCGGGGGTAGAGGGGCTTTCTTT | CASSLAGGRGAFF
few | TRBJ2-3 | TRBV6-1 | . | TGTGCCAGCAGTGAATGGAAGGAGGCGCAGTATTTT | CASSEWKEAQYF
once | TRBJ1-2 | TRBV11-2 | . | TGTGCCAGCAGCTTAGTTGGCAGGGCTTCCTATGGCTACACCTTC | CASSLVGRASYGYTF
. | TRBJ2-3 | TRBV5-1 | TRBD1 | TGCGCCAGCAGCTCCAGGACAGGGGGCATAGATACGCAGTATTTT | CASSSRTGGIDTQYF
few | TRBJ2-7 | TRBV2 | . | TGTGCCAGCAGTGTCCGCGACGAGCAGTACTTC | CASSVRDEQYF
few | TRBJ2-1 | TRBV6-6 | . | TGTGCCAGCAGCCTCCAGGGTCCCGGTAACAATGAGCAGTTCTTC | CASSLQGPGNNEQFF
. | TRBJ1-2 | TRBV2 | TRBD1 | TGTGCCAGCAGTGCGGGACAGAACTATGGCTACACCTTC | CASSAGQNYGYTF
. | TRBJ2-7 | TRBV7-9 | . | TGTGCCAGCAGCACAACCTACGAGCAGTACTTC | CASSTTYEQYF
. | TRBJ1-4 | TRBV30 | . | TGTGCCTGGAGTGTCGGTATAGATGAAAAACTGTTTTTT | CAWSVGIDEKLFF
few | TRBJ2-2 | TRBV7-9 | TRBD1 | TGTGCCAGTACCCCTGGGGGACAGCGAAACACCGGGGAGCTGTTTTTT | CASTPGGQRNTGELFF
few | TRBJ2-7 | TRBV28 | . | TGTGCCAGCAGTCCCGGCGGGGCAGGGAGCATAATAGAGCAGTACTTC | CASSPGGAGSIIEQYF
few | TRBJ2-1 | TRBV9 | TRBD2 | TGTGCCAGCAGCGTAGTCGGGACTAGCGGGATCAATGAGCAGTTCTTC | CASSVVGTSGINEQFF
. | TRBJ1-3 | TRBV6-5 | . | TGTGCCAGCAGCAACTCTGGAAACACCATATATTTT | CASSNSGNTIYF
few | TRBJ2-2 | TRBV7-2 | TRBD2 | TGTGCCAGCAGCTTCCCTGGACTAGCGGGAGGGGCCGGGGAGCTGTTTTTT | CASSFPGLAGGAGELFF
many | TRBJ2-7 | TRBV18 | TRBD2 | TGTGCCAGCTCACCGGGACTAGCGGACGAGCAGTACTTC | CASSPGLADEQYF
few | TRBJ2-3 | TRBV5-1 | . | TGCGCCAGCAGCTTGGTGGCCTGGGACACCGCGAGGGTGGATACGCAGTATTTT | CASSLVAWDTARVDTQYF
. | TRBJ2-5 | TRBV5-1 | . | TGCGCCAGCAGCTTTGGAGAATCTAGCCGTCGAGAGACCCAGTACTTC | CASSFGESSRRETQYF
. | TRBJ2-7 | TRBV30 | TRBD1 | TGTGCCTGGAGTCCGGGGACAGGGTTCGGGGAGCAGTACTTC | CAWSPGTGFGEQYF
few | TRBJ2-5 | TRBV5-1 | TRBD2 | TGCGCCAGCAGCGTCGGGACTAGCGGGAGTCAAGAGACCCAGTACTTC | CASSVGTSGSQETQYF
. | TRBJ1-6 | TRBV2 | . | TGTGCCAGCTACAGGTTAACCGATTCACCCCTCCACTTT | CASYRLTDSPLHF
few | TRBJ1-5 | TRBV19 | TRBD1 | TGTGCCAGTAGTATGGACAGGGAGGGGAGCAATCAGCCCCAGCATTTT | CASSMDREGSNQPQHF
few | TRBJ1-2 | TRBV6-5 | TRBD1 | TGTGCCAGCAGTAAAACAGGGGGCGATGGCTACACCTTC | CASSKTGGDGYTF